This T cell receptor beta chain is from a study of T cell clonality in common variable immunodeficiency. Germline trimming cut 4 bases from V and 4 bases from J; bases unmatched to any gene: 3. CDR3 length equals 14 residues. CDR1 and CDR2 from the germline V gene are GTSNPN and SVGIG (reference sequence). CVID and control samples used equivalent genomic DNA input. Measured with immunoSEQ multiplex PCR; TCRdb has only the in-frame clones, and not every one. The sample has about 40,000 clones, none seen only once. The table lists this clone with a few counts. Its antigen is as yet unknown. Read data end 3 residues before the CDR3 end; the end is taken from the germline J gene. General observations from the study: CVID subjects showed higher TCRbeta clonality than healthy controls. CVID patient heterogeneity limited repertoire-clinical complication correlations.

The rearrangement links TRBV30 to TRBJ2-5; 13 bases are shared with TRBD2. This TCR was recovered from a person aged 18 to 75 in good health. Material for sequencing was peripheral blood mononuclear cells. The DNA read from the CDR3 is TGTGCCTGGACCGGACTAGCGGGAGCAGAGACC. Amino acid sequence: CAWTGLAGAET. The full CDR3 is CAWTGLAGAETQYF.